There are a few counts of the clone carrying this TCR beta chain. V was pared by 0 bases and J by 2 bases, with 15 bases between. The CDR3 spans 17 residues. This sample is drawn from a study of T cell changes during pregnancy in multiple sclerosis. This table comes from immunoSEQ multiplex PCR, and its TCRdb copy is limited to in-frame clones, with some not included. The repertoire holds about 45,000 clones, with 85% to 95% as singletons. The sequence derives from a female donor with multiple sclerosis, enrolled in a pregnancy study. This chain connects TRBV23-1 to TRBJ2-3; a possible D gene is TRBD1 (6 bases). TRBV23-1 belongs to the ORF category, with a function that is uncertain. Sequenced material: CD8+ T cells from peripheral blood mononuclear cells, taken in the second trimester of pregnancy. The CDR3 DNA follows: TGCGCCAGCAGTCAATCGCACAGGGTGAACCTCACAGATACGCAGTATTTT. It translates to CASSQSHRVNLTDTQYF.